Shown below are 21 T cell receptor beta chains from a single sample sequenced in a study of blood T cell repertoires in COVID-19. Measured with immunoSEQ multiplex PCR; TCRdb has only the in-frame clones, and not every one. This sample yields 200,000 to 250,000 clones, of which more than 65% are seen a single time; 3% to 4.5% belongs to the top ten. Sequenced sample: peripheral blood. The receptors derive from a woman aged 80 or over with acute or convalescent COVID-19.

V gene TRBV19 combines with J gene TRBJ1-1, with TRBD1 identical over 7 bases. Trimming cost V 7 bases and J 0 bases; bases outside gene matches: 5. This CDR3 spans 14 amino acids. Per germline, CDR1 LNHDA and CDR2 SQIVND (reference sequence). The CDR3 DNA sequence: TGTGCCAGTAACTCGGACAGGTTGAACACTGAAGCTTTCTTT. Its protein product is CASNSDRLNTEAFF.

The chain combines TRBV13 with TRBJ1-6; weak D call: TRBD1 (6 bases). The length of the CDR3 is 14 residues. Germline V CDR1 and CDR2: PRHDT, FYEKMQ (reference sequence). Trimming took off 3 bases at V and 6 bases at J, with 9 bases between the two ends. DNA of the CDR3: TGTGCCAGCAGCTTCGGACAGTTTAATTCACCCCTCCACTTT. It is translated as CASSFGQFNSPLHF.

This clone was counted once. The chain links TRBV11-1 to TRBJ2-7, with 7 positions matching TRBD1. The CDR3 is 14 amino acids. Per germline, CDR1 SGHAT and CDR2 FQDESV (reference sequence). Germline trimming cut 5 bases from V and 3 bases from J; bases unmatched to any gene: 7. The DNA for the CDR3 is TGTGCCAGCAGCCTAGGGGGCCAGGTCTACGAGCAGTACTTC. Translated: CASSLGGQVYEQYF.

The chain joins TRBV5-4 to TRBJ1-1; possibly TRBD1 for D (6 bases). The CDR3 covers 15 residues. V was cut by 0 bases and J by 0 bases, with 9 bases left in between. Germline V gives CDR1 SGHNT, CDR2 YYREEE (reference sequence). CDR3 bases: TGTGCCAGCAGCTTGGAGGGGGTGTTGAACACTGAAGCTTTCTTT. Encoded protein: CASSLEGVLNTEAFF.

The chain recombines TRBV9 with TRBJ1-1; no clear D. V lost 3 bases, J lost 1 base, and 16 bases lay in between. This CDR3 is 16 amino acids long. The germline CDR1 and CDR2 sequences are SGDLS and YYNGEE. CDR3 residues: CASSAPGKGSNTEAFF. Here the CDR3 DNA reads TGTGCCAGCAGCGCCCCGGGAAAGGGCTCGAACACTGAAGCTTTCTTT.

The rearrangement joins TRBV28 to TRBJ1-1; unclear D gene. The V gene lost 3 bases and the J gene lost 0 bases, with 11 bases spanning the gap. Germline CDR1 and CDR2: MDHEN and SYDVKM. This CDR3 comprises 15 residues. CDR3 in amino acids: CASSLRDTLNTEAFF. In DNA, the CDR3 is TGTGCCAGCAGTTTGCGAGACACGCTGAACACTGAAGCTTTCTTT.

V gene TRBV30 combines with J gene TRBJ1-2, with 8 bases lining up with TRBD1. Germline values: CDR1 GTSNPN, CDR2 SVGIG (reference sequence). V dropped 1 base and J dropped 4; count of bases not matched to a gene: 8. The CDR3 is made up of 15 amino acids. CDR3 DNA sequence: TGTGCCTGGAGTGCGACAGGGGTACGGCTCTATGGCTACACCTTC. Translated, it gives CAWSATGVRLYGYTF.

The J gene is TRBJ2-1, the V gene TRBV6-2 or TRBV6-3; no definite D call. The CDR3 totals 12 residues. V dropped 5 bases and J dropped 8 bases, with 10 bases sitting between them. Germline V lookup: CDR1 MNHEY, CDR2 SVGEGT. In DNA form, the CDR3 reads TGTGCCAGCAGTCCCCTGGGCTATGAGCAGTTCTTC. Translated: CASSPLGYEQFF.

The rearrangement joins TRBV3-1 (or the pseudogene TRBV3-2) to TRBJ1-2, with a weak D call TRBD1 (5 bases). V was trimmed by 6 bases and J by 2 bases, leaving 10 bases between them. Germline V gene sequence: CDR1 LGHDT, CDR2 YNNKEL (reference sequence). The CDR3 has 13 amino acids. CDR3 nucleotide sequence: TGTGCCAGCAGTCGGACAAAAAACTATGGCTACACCTTC. It translates to CASSRTKNYGYTF.

This clone came up a few times. This sequence joins TRBV13 and TRBJ1-2, with 7 nucleotides matching TRBD1. This CDR3 spans 15 amino acids. Germline V gene sequence: CDR1 PRHDT, CDR2 FYEKMQ (reference sequence). V shed 5 bases, J shed 7 bases, and the junction held 13 bases outside the gene matches. CDR3 loop: CASSPKRDSLAGYTF. The DNA for the CDR3 is TGTGCCAGCAGCCCCAAACGGGACAGTTTGGCTGGCTACACCTTC.

The chain joins TRBV28 to TRBJ1-5, with unresolved D. Germline values: CDR1 MDHEN, CDR2 SYDVKM. The CDR3 has 17 residues. V dropped 5 bases and J dropped 0 bases, with 17 bases sitting between them. The CDR3 DNA reads TGTGCCAGCAGTCCCCCTATGATTCACTATAGCAATCAGCCCCAGCATTTT. This gives the protein CASSPPMIHYSNQPQHF.

The gene calls are TRBV3-1 (or the pseudogene TRBV3-2) and TRBJ1-1, with D possibly TRBD1 on 5 matching bases. V was trimmed by 4 bases and J by 5 bases, leaving 17 bases between them. CDR3 length: 15 residues. CDR1 and CDR2 (germline): LGHDT, YNNKEL (reference sequence). The DNA of the CDR3 is TGTGCCAGCAGCCCCCTAGCGCAGGGAATGACTGAAGCTTTCTTT. It encodes CASSPLAQGMTEAFF.

The table lists this clone with a few counts. V is TRBV28 and J is TRBJ2-2, with a tentative D call TRBD1 (6 bases). V lost 8 bases to trimming and J lost 3 bases, with 10 bases between them. The CDR3 contains 13 residues. Germline CDR1 and CDR2: MDHEN and SYDVKM. CDR3 nucleotide sequence: TGTGCCAGCCTCCGACAGGACACCGGGGAGCTGTTTTTT. It encodes CASLRQDTGELFF.

This chain links TRBV7-9 with TRBJ1-2, with 7 bases fitting TRBD1. The CDR3 has 12 amino acids. Trimming removed 7 bases from V and 8 bases from J; junction bases left unmatched: 7. Germline V gives CDR1 SEHNR, CDR2 FQNEAQ (reference sequence). CDR3 sequence (DNA): TGTGCCAGCAACGACAGGGTGCGCGGCTACACCTTC. This gives the protein CASNDRVRGYTF.

The rearrangement joins TRBV6-5 to TRBJ2-7, with D possibly TRBD2 on 6 matching bases. From germline, CDR1 is MNHEY and CDR2 SVGAGI. Trimming left V 0 bases short and J 2 bases short, with 8 bases between. This CDR3 spans 14 amino acids. CDR3: CASSYSAGPYEQYF. The DNA of the CDR3 is TGTGCCAGCAGTTACTCGGCGGGGCCCTACGAGCAGTACTTC.

This rearrangement joins TRBV7-2 to TRBJ2-5; a possible D gene is TRBD2 (6 bases). V dropped 1 base and J dropped 5 bases, with 14 bases sitting between them. The CDR3 covers 15 residues. Germline assignment: CDR1 SGHTA and CDR2 FQGNSA. This CDR3 is CASSLGTGRRETQYF. The CDR3, as DNA: TGTGCCAGCAGCTTAGGCACGGGGAGGCGGGAGACCCAGTACTTC.

The chain employs TRBV19 and TRBJ2-1; 8 bases match TRBD1. With 4 bases clipped from V and 8 bases from J, the junction kept 10 bases outside the gene matches. CDR3 length equals 15 residues. Germline CDR1 is LNHDA and CDR2 is SQIVND (reference sequence). CDR3 protein: CASSNRQGRYDEQFF. CDR3 nucleotides: TGTGCCAGTAGTAACCGACAGGGGAGGTACGATGAGCAGTTCTTC.

This clone was seen a single time. The chain recombines TRBV20-1 with TRBJ1-1, with TRBD1 matching 8 bases. V lost 5 bases, J lost 10 bases, and 6 bases stayed unmatched. Germline loops: CDR1 DFQATT, CDR2 SNEGSKA (reference sequence). This CDR3 comprises 11 residues. The CDR3 DNA sequence: TGCAGTGCTGGGACAGGACTGCGAGCTTTCTTT. Protein product: CSAGTGLRAFF.

The genes are TRBV30 and TRBJ1-5, with TRBD1 as a possible D gene (5 bases). The CDR3 sequence is 16 residues long. Trimming removed 0 bases from V and 2 bases from J, with 14 bases in between. The germline gives CDR1 GTSNPN, CDR2 SVGIG (reference sequence). The CDR3: CAWSVSGRDRNQPQHF. The CDR3 region has the DNA TGTGCCTGGAGTGTCTCAGGGAGGGATCGCAATCAGCCCCAGCATTTT.

DNA for the CDR3: TGTGCCAGCAGCCCTTTAACAGGGATCAATCAGCCCCAGCATTTT. Protein product: CASSPLTGINQPQHF. The genes are TRBV5-5 and TRBJ1-5; possible D gene TRBD1, 6 bases. From germline, CDR1 is SGHKS and CDR2 YYEKEE (reference sequence). The CDR3 is made up of 15 amino acids. The V end lost 4 bases, the J end lost 3 bases, and 14 bases lay between the germline ends.

The chain has TRBV7-2 and TRBJ1-4; possible D gene TRBD1, 6 bases. The V gene's germline CDR1 is SGHTA and CDR2 FQGNSA. Trimming removed 5 bases from V and 6 bases from J, with 16 bases in between. The CDR3 covers 15 residues. The CDR3: CASSPDGQGYEKLFF. DNA of the CDR3: TGTGCCAGCAGCCCAGACGGTCAGGGGTATGAAAAACTGTTTTTT. The full variable domain, in which reference TRBV7-2 and TRBJ1-4 provide the parts outside the CDR3, is GAGVSQSPSNKVTEKGKDVELRCDPISGHTALYWYRQSLGQGLEFLIYFQGNSAPDKSGLPSDRFSAERTGGSVSTLTIQRTQQEDSAVYLCASSPDGQGYEKLFFGSGTQLSVL.